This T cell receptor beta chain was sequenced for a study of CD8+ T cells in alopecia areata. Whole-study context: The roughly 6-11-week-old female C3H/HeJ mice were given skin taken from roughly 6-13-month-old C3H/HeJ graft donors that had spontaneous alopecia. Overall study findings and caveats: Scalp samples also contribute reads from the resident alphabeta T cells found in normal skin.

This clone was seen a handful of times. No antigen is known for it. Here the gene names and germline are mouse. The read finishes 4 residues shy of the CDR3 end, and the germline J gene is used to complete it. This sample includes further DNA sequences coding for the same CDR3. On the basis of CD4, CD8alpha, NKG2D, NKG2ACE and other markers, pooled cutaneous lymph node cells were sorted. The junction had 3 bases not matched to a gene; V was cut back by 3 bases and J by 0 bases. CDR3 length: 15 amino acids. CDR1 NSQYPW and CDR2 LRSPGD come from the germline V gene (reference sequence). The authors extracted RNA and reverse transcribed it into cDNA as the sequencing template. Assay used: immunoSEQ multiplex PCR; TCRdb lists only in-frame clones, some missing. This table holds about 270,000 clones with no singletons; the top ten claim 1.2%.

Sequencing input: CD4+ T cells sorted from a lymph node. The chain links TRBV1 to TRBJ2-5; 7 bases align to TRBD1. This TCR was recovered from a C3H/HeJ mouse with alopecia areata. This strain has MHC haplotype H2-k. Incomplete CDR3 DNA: TGCACCTGCAGTGCCGTCAGGGGGAACCAAGAC. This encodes CTCSAVRGNQD. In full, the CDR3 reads CTCSAVRGNQDTQYF. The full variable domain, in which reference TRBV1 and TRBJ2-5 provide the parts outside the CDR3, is VTLLEQNPRWRLVPRGQAVNLRCILKNSQYPWMSWYQQDLQKQLQWLFTLRSPGDKEVKSLPGADYLATRVTDTELRLQVANMSQGRTLYCTCSAVRGNQDTQYFGPGTRLLVL.